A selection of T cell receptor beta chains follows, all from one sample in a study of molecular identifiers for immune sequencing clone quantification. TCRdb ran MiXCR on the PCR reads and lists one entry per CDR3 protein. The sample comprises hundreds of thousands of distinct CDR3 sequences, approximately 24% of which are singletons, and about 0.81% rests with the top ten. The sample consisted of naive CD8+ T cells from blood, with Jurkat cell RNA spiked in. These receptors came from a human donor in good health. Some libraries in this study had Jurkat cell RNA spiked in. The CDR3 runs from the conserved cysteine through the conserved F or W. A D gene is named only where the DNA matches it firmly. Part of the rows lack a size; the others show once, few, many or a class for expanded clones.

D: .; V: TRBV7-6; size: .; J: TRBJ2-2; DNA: TGTGCCAGCTCCCCCGGGTTTTCTATGGCCGGGGAGCTGTTTTTT; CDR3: CASSPGFSMAGELFF
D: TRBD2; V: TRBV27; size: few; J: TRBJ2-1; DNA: TGTGCCAGCAAATATCTAGCGGGCCGTTACAATGAGCAGTTCTTC; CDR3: CASKYLAGRYNEQFF
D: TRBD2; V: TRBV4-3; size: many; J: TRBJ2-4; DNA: TGCGCCAGCAGCCAAGGGTTGTCTAGCCGCGGGAGGGGGGCCAAAAACATTCAGTACTTC; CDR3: CASSQGLSSRGRGAKNIQYF
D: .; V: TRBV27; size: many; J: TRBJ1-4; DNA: TGTGCCAGCAGTTGGTCTGGGGAAAATGAAAAACTGTTTTTT; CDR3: CASSWSGENEKLFF
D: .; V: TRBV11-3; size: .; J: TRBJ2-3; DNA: TGTGCCAGCAGCCCTGGTGGGGTTTTGGCAGATACGCAGTATTTT; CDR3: CASSPGGVLADTQYF
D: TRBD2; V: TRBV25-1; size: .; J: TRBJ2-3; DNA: TGTGCCAGCAGTGATAACGGGAGGAGCACAGATACGCAGTATTTT; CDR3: CASSDNGRSTDTQYF
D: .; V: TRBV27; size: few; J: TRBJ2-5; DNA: TGTGCCAGCAGTTTACAAGGGGAAGAGACCCAGTACTTC; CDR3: CASSLQGEETQYF
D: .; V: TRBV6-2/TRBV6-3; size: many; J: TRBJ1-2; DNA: TGTGCCAGCAGTTACTCGACGGCAGCCTATGGCTACACCTTC; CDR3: CASSYSTAAYGYTF
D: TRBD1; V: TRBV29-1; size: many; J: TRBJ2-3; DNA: TGCAGCGCCGGACAGGGGGCGGGAAGCACAGATACGCAGTATTTT; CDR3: CSAGQGAGSTDTQYF
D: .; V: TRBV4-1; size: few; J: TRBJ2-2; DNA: TGCGCCAGCAGCCAAGTAGTGAGGAACACCGGGGAGCTGTTTTTT; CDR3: CASSQVVRNTGELFF
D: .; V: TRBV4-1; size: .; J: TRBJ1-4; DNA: TGCGCCAGCAGCCCCCAGACGGCACCAACTAATGAAAAACTGTTTTTT; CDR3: CASSPQTAPTNEKLFF
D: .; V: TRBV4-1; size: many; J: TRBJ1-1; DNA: TGCGCCAGCAGCCAAGGGGGGGCGCGGGTATTTGAAGCTTTCTTT; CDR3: CASSQGGARVFEAFF
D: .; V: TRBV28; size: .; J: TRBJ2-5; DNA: TGTGCCAGCAGTTTAGCTGAGGGCCCGGAGACCCAGTACTTC; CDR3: CASSLAEGPETQYF
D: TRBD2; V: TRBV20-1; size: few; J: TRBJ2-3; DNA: TGCAGTGCTGAAACTAGCGGGGGGGCTCGAAGCACAGATACGCAGTATTTT; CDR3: CSAETSGGARSTDTQYF
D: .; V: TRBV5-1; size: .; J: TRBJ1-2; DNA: TGCGCCAGCAGCTTGGACAGGGACGGCTACACCTTC; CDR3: CASSLDRDGYTF